This is a list of T cell receptor beta chains from one sample in a study of beta chain features in type 1 diabetes. Sequencing used immunoSEQ multiplex PCR; TCRdb keeps in-frame clones, though not all of them. There are about 130,000 clones in the sample; roughly a tenth occur only once, and approximately 0.68% lies in the top ten. The sequenced sample was central memory CD4+ T cells from blood. The receptors derive from a man aged 18 to 29 in good health. The CDR3 runs from the conserved cysteine through the conserved F or W. The D gene is left open where the match is weak. Rows give clone size only sometimes, using once, few, many, or a class for an expanded clone.

abundance	d_gene	v_gene	j_gene	CDR3aa	CDR3nt
few	NA	TRBV28	TRBJ2-4	CASSSADRSFQYF	TGTGCCAGCAGCTCAGCAGACAGGTCCTTTCAGTACTTC
few	NA	TRBV30	TRBJ2-7	CAWGRDIGLKLSEQYF	TGTGCCTGGGGCCGAGATATTGGACTAAAACTAAGCGAGCAGTACTTC
few	NA	TRBV7-6	TRBJ2-5	CASSSLGTQETQYF	TGTGCCAGCAGCTCCCTTGGCACCCAAGAGACCCAGTACTTC
NA	NA	TRBV2	TRBJ2-2	CASKEMWQGELFF	TGTGCCAGCAAGGAGATGTGGCAGGGGGAGCTGTTTTTT
few	NA	TRBV18	TRBJ2-1	CASSQGRDNEQFF	TGTGCCAGCTCACAGGGCAGGGACAATGAGCAGTTCTTC
NA	NA	TRBV1	TRBJ2-3	CTSSQDRRWTDTQYF	TGCACCAGCAGCCAGGACAGGAGGTGGACAGATACGCAGTATTTT
NA	NA	TRBV7-9	TRBJ2-2	CASSLDSGHTGELFF	TGTGCCAGCAGCTTAGACTCAGGGCACACCGGGGAGCTGTTTTTT
few	TRBD2	TRBV11-2	TRBJ2-3	CASRGLASDTQYF	TGTGCCAGCAGGGGACTAGCGTCAGATACGCAGTATTTT
NA	TRBD1	TRBV7-8	TRBJ2-7	CASSLGWDRKGYEQYF	TGTGCCAGCAGCTTAGGTTGGGACAGGAAAGGATACGAGCAGTACTTC
few	NA	TRBV9	TRBJ2-3	CASSVGERSTDTQYF	TGTGCCAGCAGCGTAGGTGAGCGGAGCACAGATACGCAGTATTTT
few	TRBD1	TRBV5-1	TRBJ1-6	CASSRRTGDSYNSPLHF	TGCGCCAGCAGCCGACGGACAGGGGACTCCTATAATTCACCCCTCCACTTT
NA	TRBD1	TRBV11-2	TRBJ2-7	CASSPRTGAHEQYF	TGTGCCAGCAGCCCCAGGACAGGGGCCCACGAGCAGTACTTC
NA	TRBD1	TRBV14	TRBJ2-2	CASSQDRYTGELFF	TGTGCCAGCAGCCAGGACAGGTACACCGGGGAGCTGTTTTTT
few	TRBD2	TRBV5-5	TRBJ2-2	CASSLAPGGQTGELFF	TGTGCCAGCAGCTTGGCCCCGGGGGGGCAAACCGGGGAGCTGTTTTTT
NA	NA	TRBV18	TRBJ2-7	CASSPPGTRSSYEQYF	TGTGCCAGCTCACCACCCGGGACAAGGAGCTCCTACGAGCAGTACTTC
NA	TRBD2	TRBV5-5	TRBJ2-3	CASSQDVLAGGRPDTQYF	TGTGCCAGCAGCCAAGATGTCTTAGCGGGGGGGCGCCCAGATACGCAGTATTTT
few	TRBD1	TRBV11-2	TRBJ2-3	CASSLEAGGLTDTQYF	TGTGCCAGCAGCTTAGAGGCAGGGGGCCTCACAGATACGCAGTATTTT
NA	TRBD1	TRBV5-1	TRBJ2-7	CASSLALGTGEQYF	TGCGCCAGCAGCTTGGCCTTGGGGACAGGCGAGCAGTACTTC
few	NA	TRBV5-4	TRBJ2-5	CASSGYRGLQETQYF	TGTGCCAGCAGCGGATATCGGGGTTTACAAGAGACCCAGTACTTC
few	TRBD1	TRBV11-3	TRBJ2-1	CASSFRTGGGKNEQFF	TGTGCCAGCAGCTTCCGGACAGGGGGGGGAAAGAATGAGCAGTTCTTC
few	NA	TRBV5-1	TRBJ2-6	CASSLEHYSGANVLTF	TGCGCCAGCAGCTTGGAACACTACTCTGGGGCCAACGTCCTGACTTTC
NA	NA	TRBV2	TRBJ1-2	CASRSSGPDGYTF	TGTGCCAGCAGATCTTCAGGTCCGGATGGCTACACCTTC
few	NA	TRBV7-2	TRBJ2-4	CASSGGAKNIQYF	TGTGCCAGCAGCGGGGGGGCCAAAAACATTCAGTACTTC
many	TRBD1	TRBV4-3	TRBJ1-6	CASSQDPRGLNSPLHF	TGCGCCAGCAGCCAAGATCCCAGGGGGCTGAATTCACCCCTCCACTTT
few	NA	TRBV10-3	TRBJ2-2	CAISASGAGTGELFF	TGTGCCATCAGCGCCTCAGGGGCGGGCACCGGGGAGCTGTTTTTT
NA	TRBD1	TRBV19	TRBJ2-2	CASGTSQGKVGELFF	TGTGCCAGTGGGACATCACAGGGGAAGGTCGGGGAGCTGTTTTTT
NA	TRBD1	TRBV6-5	TRBJ2-7	CASSRGQGTYEQYF	TGTGCCAGCAGCCGAGGACAGGGGACCTACGAGCAGTACTTC
NA	TRBD2	TRBV19	TRBJ2-1	CASSRGLAGGDEQFF	TGTGCCAGTAGTAGGGGACTAGCGGGGGGTGATGAGCAGTTCTTC
few	TRBD2	TRBV4-3	TRBJ2-1	CASSPMGSGGATKYNEQFF	TGCGCCAGCAGTCCGATGGGTAGCGGGGGGGCAACAAAATACAATGAGCAGTTCTTC
few	NA	TRBV6-1	TRBJ2-7	CAHGTSSYEQYF	TGTGCCCACGGGACATCCTCCTACGAGCAGTACTTC
few	TRBD1	TRBV23-1	TRBJ2-5	CASSQRMGQGEETQYF	TGCGCCAGCAGTCAAAGAATGGGACAGGGGGAAGAGACCCAGTACTTC
NA	NA	TRBV5-1	TRBJ1-1	CASSFQGSGTEAFF	TGCGCCAGCAGCTTTCAGGGATCAGGCACTGAAGCTTTCTTT